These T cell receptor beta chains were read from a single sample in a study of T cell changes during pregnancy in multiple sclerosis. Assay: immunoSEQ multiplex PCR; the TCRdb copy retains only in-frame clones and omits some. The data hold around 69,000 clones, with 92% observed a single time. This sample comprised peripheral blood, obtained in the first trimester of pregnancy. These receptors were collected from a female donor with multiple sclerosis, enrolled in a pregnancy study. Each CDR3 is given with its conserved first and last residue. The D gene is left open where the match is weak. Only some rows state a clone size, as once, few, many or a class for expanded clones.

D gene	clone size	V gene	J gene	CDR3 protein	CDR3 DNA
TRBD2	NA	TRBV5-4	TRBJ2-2	CASRRGLALTGELFF	TGTGCCAGCAGGCGAGGACTAGCGCTCACCGGGGAGCTGTTTTTT
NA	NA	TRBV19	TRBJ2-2	CASSRSHNLAGELFF	TGTGCCAGTAGTAGGTCTCATAACTTAGCCGGGGAGCTGTTTTTT
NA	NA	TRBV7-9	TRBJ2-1	CASSWRDSYNEQFF	TGTGCCAGCAGCTGGAGGGACAGCTACAATGAGCAGTTCTTC
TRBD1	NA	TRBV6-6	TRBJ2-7	CASSYSGQGVVEQYF	TGTGCCAGCAGTTACTCGGGACAGGGGGTGGTCGAGCAGTACTTC
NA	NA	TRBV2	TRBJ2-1	CASSEAVSLAYNEQFF	TGTGCCAGCAGTGAAGCCGTGAGCTTAGCCTACAATGAGCAGTTCTTC
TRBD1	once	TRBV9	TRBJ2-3	CASSLRLQPGQGTDTQYF	TGTGCCAGCAGCTTAAGACTCCAACCGGGACAGGGCACAGATACGCAGTATTTT
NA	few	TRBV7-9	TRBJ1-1	CASSFSGNTEAFF	TGTGCCAGCAGTTTTTCGGGGAACACTGAAGCTTTCTTT
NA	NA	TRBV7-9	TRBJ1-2	CASSLDTRGYGYTF	TGTGCCAGCAGCTTAGATACTCGCGGCTATGGCTACACCTTC
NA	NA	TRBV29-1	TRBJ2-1	CSVEDGEQFF	TGCAGCGTTGAAGACGGGGAGCAGTTCTTC
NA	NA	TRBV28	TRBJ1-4	CASSLTAGVEKLFF	TGTGCCAGCAGTTTAACCGCAGGGGTCGAAAAACTGTTTTTT
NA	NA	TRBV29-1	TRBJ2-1	CSVETHNYNEQFF	TGCAGCGTTGAAACGCACAACTACAATGAGCAGTTCTTC
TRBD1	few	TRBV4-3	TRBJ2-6	CASSQHQGAGANVLTF	TGCGCCAGCAGCCAACATCAGGGGGCTGGGGCCAACGTCCTGACTTTC
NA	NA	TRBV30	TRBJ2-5	CACPRDTQETQYF	TGTGCCTGCCCCCGGGACACCCAAGAGACCCAGTACTTC
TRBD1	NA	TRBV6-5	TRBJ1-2	CASSYTGQGTYTF	TGTGCCAGCAGTTACACGGGACAGGGTACCTACACCTTC
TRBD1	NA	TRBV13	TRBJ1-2	CASSFGQAYGYTF	TGTGCCAGCAGCTTCGGACAGGCCTATGGCTACACCTTC
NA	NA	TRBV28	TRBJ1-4	CASTQWSGEKLFF	TGTGCCAGTACTCAGTGGTCAGGTGAAAAACTGTTTTTT
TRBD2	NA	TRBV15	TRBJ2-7	CAAGDFYEQYF	TGTGCCGCGGGAGATTTCTACGAGCAGTACTTC
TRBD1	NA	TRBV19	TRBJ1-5	CASSIHGPTGPKGSNQPQHF	TGTGCCAGTAGTATACATGGACCGACAGGGCCGAAGGGCAGCAATCAGCCCCAGCATTTT